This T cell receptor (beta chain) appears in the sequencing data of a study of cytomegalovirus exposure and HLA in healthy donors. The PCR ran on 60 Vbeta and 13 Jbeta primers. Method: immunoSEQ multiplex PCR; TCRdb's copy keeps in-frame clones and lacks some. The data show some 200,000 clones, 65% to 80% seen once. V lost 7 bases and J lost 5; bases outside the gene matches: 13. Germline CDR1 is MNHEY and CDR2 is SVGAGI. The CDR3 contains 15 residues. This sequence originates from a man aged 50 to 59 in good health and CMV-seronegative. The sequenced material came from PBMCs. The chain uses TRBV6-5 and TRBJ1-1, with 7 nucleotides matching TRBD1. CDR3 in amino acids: CASNPGTGVRTEAFF. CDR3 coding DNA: TGTGCCAGCAACCCGGGTACAGGGGTGAGGACTGAAGCTTTCTTT.